This entry concerns a single T cell receptor beta chain. Its antigen remains unknown. The junction departs from germline at one end; a sequencing error may be responsible. This specimen belongs to a study of tumor and adjacent non-tumor tissue in lung cancer. The overall study: Patients comprised over 9 adenocarcinoma, a couple of squamous cell carcinoma and 1 small cell lung cancer. On average, productive TCRbeta reads reached a few million per sample. Whole-study findings and limits: Tumor TCR diversity, when higher, was linked to shorter survival.

The template was RNA from unsorted bulk tissue. Donors were chemotherapy-naive, newly diagnosed lung cancer surgical patients in China, August–late 2014. TCRbeta libraries were built with three rounds of nested PCR, modified from ARM-PCR. TCRdb re-called the multiplex PCR reads with MiXCR, one entry per CDR3 protein. The data show approximately 90,000 distinct CDR3 sequences, with around two thirds seen just once and about 16% held by the top ten. The source material was lung tumor tissue. This clonotype was obtained from a man between 65 and 85 years old with non-small cell lung cancer.

For the CDR3, the DNA is TGTACCAGCATCTTGACAGGGGCGGGCTATGGCTACACCTTC. Its protein product is CTSILTGAGYGYTF. This chain links TRBV11-2 with TRBJ1-2; 8 nucleotides match TRBD1. Per the germline V gene, CDR1 is SGHAT and CDR2 is FQNNGV. This CDR3 is built from 14 residues.